This TCR beta chain is from a study of blood T cell repertoires in COVID-19. Background on the study: Whether acute or convalescent, the COVID-19 samples came from the United States, Italy and Spain.

The germline gives CDR1 MNHEY, CDR2 SVGEGT. The CDR3 is 13 amino acids. The J segment lost 7 bases and the V segment lost 6 bases, leaving 5 bases of the junction unmatched. Repertoires were generated with immunoSEQ multiplex PCR, while TCRdb's copy carries only in-frame clones and drops some. In the table there are about 330,000 clones, approximately 88% of which are singletons. This TCR derives from a woman between 50 and 59 years old with active or convalescent COVID-19. Sequenced: peripheral blood. The V gene is TRBV6-2 or TRBV6-3, the J gene TRBJ1-2; TRBD1 matches 10 bases. The CDR3 loop is CASSSGQGSGYTF. As DNA, the CDR3 is TGTGCCAGCAGCTCGGGACAGGGGTCTGGCTACACCTTC.